The clone carrying this TCR beta chain was seen a handful of times. The antigen remains undetermined. TCR beta CDR3 regions were amplified from RNA. Primed by the HTBI set, a first-round RT-PCR was run on the TCR CDR3. Via MiXCR, TCRdb re-called the multiplex PCR reads, giving one row per CDR3 protein. The sample has about 300,000 distinct CDR3 sequences, roughly 19% seen once. Germline V gene data show CDR1 as MGHRA and CDR2 as YSYEKL. The V end lost 4 bases, the J end lost 4 bases, and 18 bases lay between the germline ends. This CDR3 has 16 amino acids. This sample is drawn from a study of T cells in Graves' hyperthyroidism and ophthalmopathy. Study observations and caveats: Within blood appeared most thyroid clonotypes that had expanded above 0.001.

Input material: blood. This TCR derives from a man aged 50 to 59 with Graves' ophthalmopathy. The V and J genes are TRBV4-1 and TRBJ2-3, with D tentatively TRBD2 (6 bases). The CDR3 loop is CASSRRGTGGADTQYF. The CDR3 DNA sequence: TGCGCCAGCAGCCGACGGGGCACTGGAGGGGCAGATACGCAGTATTTT.